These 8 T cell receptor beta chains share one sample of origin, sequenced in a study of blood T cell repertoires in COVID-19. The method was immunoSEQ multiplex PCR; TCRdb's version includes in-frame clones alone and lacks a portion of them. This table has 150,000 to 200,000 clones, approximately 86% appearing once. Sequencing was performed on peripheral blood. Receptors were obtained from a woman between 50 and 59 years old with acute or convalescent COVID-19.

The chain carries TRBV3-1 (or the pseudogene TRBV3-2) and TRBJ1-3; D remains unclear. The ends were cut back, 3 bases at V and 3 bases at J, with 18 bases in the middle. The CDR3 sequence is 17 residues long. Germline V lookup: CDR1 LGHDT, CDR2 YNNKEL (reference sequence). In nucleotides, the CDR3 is TGTGCCAGCAGCCACCCGCTAGACTGCGGGCGTGGAAACACCATATATTTT. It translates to CASSHPLDCGRGNTIYF.

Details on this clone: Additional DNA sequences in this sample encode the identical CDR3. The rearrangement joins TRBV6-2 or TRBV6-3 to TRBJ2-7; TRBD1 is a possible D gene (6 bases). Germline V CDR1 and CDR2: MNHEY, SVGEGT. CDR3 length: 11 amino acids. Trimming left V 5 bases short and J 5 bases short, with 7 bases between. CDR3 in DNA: TGTGCCAGCAGTCGGACAGACGAGCAGTACTTC. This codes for CASSRTDEQYF.

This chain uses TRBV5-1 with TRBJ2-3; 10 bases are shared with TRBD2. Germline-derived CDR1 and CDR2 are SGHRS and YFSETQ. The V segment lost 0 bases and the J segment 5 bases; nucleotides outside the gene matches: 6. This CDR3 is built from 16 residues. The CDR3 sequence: CASSLGLAGEVDTQYF. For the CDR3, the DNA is TGCGCCAGCAGCTTGGGACTAGCGGGTGAGGTAGATACGCAGTATTTT. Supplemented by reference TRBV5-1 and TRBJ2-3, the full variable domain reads KAGVTQTPRYLIKTRGQQVTLSCSPISGHRSVSWYQQTPGQGLQFLFEYFSETQRNKGNFPGRFSGRQFSNSRSEMNVSTLELGDSALYLCASSLGLAGEVDTQYFGPGTRLTVL.

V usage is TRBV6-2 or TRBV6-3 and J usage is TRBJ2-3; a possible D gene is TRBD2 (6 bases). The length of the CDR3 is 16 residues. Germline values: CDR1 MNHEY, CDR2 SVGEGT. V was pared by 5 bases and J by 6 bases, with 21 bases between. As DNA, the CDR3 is TGTGCCAGCAGTGAGAAGCGGGCGGGGAGCCTTGATACGCAGTATTTT. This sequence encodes CASSEKRAGSLDTQYF.

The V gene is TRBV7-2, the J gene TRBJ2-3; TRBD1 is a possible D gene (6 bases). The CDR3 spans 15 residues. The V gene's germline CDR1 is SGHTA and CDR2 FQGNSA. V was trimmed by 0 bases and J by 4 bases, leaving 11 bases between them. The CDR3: CASSLALQGADTQYF. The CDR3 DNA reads TGTGCCAGCAGCTTAGCGCTACAGGGTGCAGATACGCAGTATTTT.

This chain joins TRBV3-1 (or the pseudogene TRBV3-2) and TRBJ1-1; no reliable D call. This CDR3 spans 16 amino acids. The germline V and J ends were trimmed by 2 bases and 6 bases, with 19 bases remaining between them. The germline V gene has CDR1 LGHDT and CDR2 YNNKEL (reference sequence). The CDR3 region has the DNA TGTGCCAGCAGCCAAAATCTTCCAAGAGGTAGAGCTGAAGCTTTCTTT. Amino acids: CASSQNLPRGRAEAFF.

The CDR3: CASSQKRGTGGVTDTQYF. Here the CDR3 DNA reads TGCGCCAGCAGCCAAAAACGTGGAACGGGGGGGGTCACAGATACGCAGTATTTT. The genes are TRBV4-3 and TRBJ2-3, with TRBD2 matching 8 bases. The CDR3 sequence is 18 residues long. V shed 2 bases and J 2 bases; nucleotides not matched to a gene: 12. The germline V gene has CDR1 LGHNA and CDR2 YSLEER.

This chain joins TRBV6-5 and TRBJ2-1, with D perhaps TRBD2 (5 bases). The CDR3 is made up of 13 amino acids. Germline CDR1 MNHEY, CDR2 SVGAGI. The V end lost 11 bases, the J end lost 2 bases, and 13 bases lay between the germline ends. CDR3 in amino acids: CALAGPAYNEQFF. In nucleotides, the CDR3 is TGTGCCCTAGCCGGGCCCGCCTACAATGAGCAGTTCTTC.